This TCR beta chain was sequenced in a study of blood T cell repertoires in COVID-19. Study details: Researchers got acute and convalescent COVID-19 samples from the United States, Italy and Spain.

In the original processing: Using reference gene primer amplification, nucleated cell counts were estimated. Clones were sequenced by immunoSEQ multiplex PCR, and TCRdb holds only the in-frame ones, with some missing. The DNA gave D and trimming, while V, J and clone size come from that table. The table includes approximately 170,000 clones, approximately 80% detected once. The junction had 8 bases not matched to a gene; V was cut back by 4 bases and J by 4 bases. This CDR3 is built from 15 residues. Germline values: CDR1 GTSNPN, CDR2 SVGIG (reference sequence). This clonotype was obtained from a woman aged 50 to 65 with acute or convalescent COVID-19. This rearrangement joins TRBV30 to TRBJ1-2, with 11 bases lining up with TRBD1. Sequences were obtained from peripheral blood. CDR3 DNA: TGTGCCTGGAAACCATCCGGGACAGGGGGCTATGGCTACACCTTC. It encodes CAWKPSGTGGYGYTF.